The 29 T cell receptor beta chains below come from one sample, sequenced in a study of T cell responses to AZD1222 COVID-19 vaccine. Assay: immunoSEQ multiplex PCR; the TCRdb copy retains only in-frame clones and omits some. The sample gives about 59,000 clones, roughly nine tenths of which show up once; approximately 6.1% is in the top ten. Here the sequenced sample was peripheral blood, taken 28 days after the second AZD1222 dose. The receptors originated from an adult who received the AZD1222 COVID-19 vaccine.

This sequence joins TRBV2 and TRBJ1-4; D perhaps matches TRBD1 (6 bases). Germline V CDR1 and CDR2: SNHLY, FYNNEI. CDR3 length equals 14 residues. The germline V and J ends were trimmed by 6 bases and 3 bases, with 11 bases remaining between them. CDR3 in DNA: TGTGCCAGCAGCCCAGGGGTAGCTAATGAAAAACTGTTTTTT. This gives the protein CASSPGVANEKLFF.

The chain joins TRBV6-5 to TRBJ2-7, with TRBD1 matching over 7 bases. The CDR3 totals 13 residues. Trimming took 8 bases from V and 3 from J; bases not matched to a gene: 7. Germline CDR1 reads MNHEY; CDR2 reads SVGAGI. The CDR3 protein is CASFRQGDYEQYF. CDR3 coding DNA: TGTGCCAGCTTTAGGCAGGGGGACTACGAGCAGTACTTC.

The CDR3 spells CASTPGSGPRKLFF. CDR3 DNA: TGCGCCAGCACCCCGGGGAGCGGGCCCCGGAAGCTGTTTTTT. This chain links TRBV10-1 with TRBJ2-2, with D possibly being TRBD2 (6 bases). The ends were cut back, 7 bases at V and 12 bases at J, with 21 bases in the middle. CDR1 is WNHNN, CDR2 SYGVQD, per germline (reference sequence). There are 14 residues in the CDR3.

The chain is built from TRBV7-3 and TRBJ1-2; 8 bases are a match to TRBD1. Germline trimming cut 2 bases from V and 3 bases from J; bases unmatched to any gene: 11. CDR3 length: 17 amino acids. CDR1 and CDR2 (germline): SGHTA, FQGTGA. The CDR3 loop is CASSLSSDRAFYYGYTF. CDR3 in DNA: TGTGCCAGCAGCTTATCCTCGGACAGGGCCTTTTACTATGGCTACACCTTC.

The V gene is TRBV15, the J gene TRBJ2-7; D is perhaps TRBD1 (5 bases). The CDR3 loop spans 15 amino acids. CDR1 is LNHNV, CDR2 YYDKDF, per germline (reference sequence). Trimming shortened V by 1 base and J by 6 bases, and 16 bases separated the two germline ends. The CDR3 DNA follows: TGTGCCACCAGCAGAGTAAGTTCAGGGCGCCTCGAGCAGTACTTC. Amino acids: CATSRVSSGRLEQYF. The full variable domain, rest sourced from reference TRBV15 and TRBJ2-7, is DAMVIQNPRYQVTQFGKPVTLSCSQTLNHNVMYWYQQKSSQAPKLLFHYYDKDFNNEADTPDNFQSRRPNTSFCFLDIRSPGLGDTAMYLCATSRVSSGRLEQYFGPGTRLTVT.

The genes are TRBV7-9 and TRBJ1-4; TRBD1 matches 7 bases. Trimming at V came to 5 bases and at J to 4 bases, leaving 4 bases not matched to a gene. CDR1 and CDR2 from the germline V gene are SEHNR and FQNEAQ (reference sequence). The CDR3 is made up of 14 amino acids. DNA for the CDR3: TGTGCCAGCAGCCAGACAGGGTTTAATGAAAAACTGTTTTTT. Amino acids: CASSQTGFNEKLFF.

In its sample, this clone was seen a few times. The rearrangement uses TRBV11-1 and TRBJ1-1; unclear D gene. V was clipped by 8 bases and J by 8 bases, with 18 bases between them. The CDR3 spans 13 residues. The germline CDR1 and CDR2 sequences are SGHAT and FQDESV (reference sequence). DNA of the CDR3: TGTGCCAGCGCCCTAATATCCAGAGGCGAAGCTTTCTTT. It encodes CASALISRGEAFF.

This clone was recorded once. This chain connects TRBV5-1 to TRBJ2-1; 11 bases match TRBD2. J was trimmed by 6 bases and V by 4 bases; bases with no gene match: 21. The CDR3 consists of 20 residues. Germline lookup yields CDR1 SGHRS and CDR2 YFSETQ. The CDR3 sequence is CASSRFPGTSGLNGANEQFF. The CDR3 DNA follows: TGCGCCAGCAGCCGGTTCCCGGGGACTAGCGGTCTTAACGGGGCCAATGAGCAGTTCTTC.

The DNA for the CDR3 is TGTGCCAGCAGTCAGGGACCCGACCGGCGGGAGCAGTACTTC. Translating gives CASSQGPDRREQYF. This chain uses TRBV6-5 with TRBJ2-7, with D perhaps assigned TRBD1 or TRBD2 (5 bases each). The CDR3 sequence is 14 residues long. Germline CDR1 reads MNHEY; CDR2 reads SVGAGI. V was pared by 5 bases and J by 7 bases, with 18 bases between.

The chain employs TRBV6-5 and TRBJ2-5; a weak D match, TRBD2 (6 bases). The germline CDR1 and CDR2 sequences are MNHEY and SVGAGI. The length of the CDR3 is 15 residues. The ends were cut back, 8 bases at V and 0 bases at J, with 16 bases in the middle. In nucleotides, the CDR3 is TGTGCCAGCGGGGTCGGGGGAAAGGACCAAGAGACCCAGTACTTC. Its protein is CASGVGGKDQETQYF.

This chain uses TRBV10-3 with TRBJ2-7; 9 nucleotides align to TRBD1. V lost 0 bases to trimming and J lost 3 bases; unmatched junction nucleotides: 3. Germline CDR1 and CDR2: ENHRY and SYGVKD. The length of the CDR3 is 15 residues. The DNA for the CDR3 is TGTGCCATCAGTGAGTCCTCGGGACAGGGCTACGAGCAGTACTTC. This gives the protein CAISESSGQGYEQYF.

The chain links TRBV6-5 to TRBJ2-5; possibly TRBD1 or TRBD2 for D (5 bases each). V was trimmed by 0 bases and J by 5 bases, leaving 10 bases between them. Germline V gene lookup returns CDR1 MNHEY and CDR2 SVGAGI. CDR3 length: 14 residues. This chain's CDR3 is CASSYSGPGETQYF. The CDR3 nucleotides read TGTGCCAGCAGTTACTCGGGACCAGGGGAGACCCAGTACTTC.

The chain uses TRBV5-1 and TRBJ1-4; D ambiguous. With 1 base removed from V and 2 bases from J, the gap between germline ends came to 9 bases. Germline assignment: CDR1 SGHRS and CDR2 YFSETQ. This CDR3 is built from 15 residues. Here the CDR3 reads CASSLPGNTNEKLFF. The DNA for the CDR3 is TGCGCCAGCAGCTTGCCGGGGAACACTAATGAAAAACTGTTTTTT.

This clone occurred once. The V call is TRBV6-1, the J call TRBJ2-7; 10 bases fit TRBD2. This CDR3 contains 15 residues. The V segment lost 1 base and the J segment 4 bases; nucleotides outside the gene matches: 4. The germline gives CDR1 MNHNS, CDR2 SASEGT. The CDR3 spells CASSEGLAGVYEQYF. The CDR3 nucleotides are TGTGCCAGCAGTGAAGGGCTAGCGGGAGTTTACGAGCAGTACTTC.

J is TRBJ2-2 and V is TRBV7-6, with a possible D match to TRBD2 (7 bases). V was cut by 0 bases and J by 5 bases, with 10 bases left in between. This CDR3 is 15 amino acids long. The V gene's germline CDR1 is SGHVS and CDR2 FNYEAQ. The CDR3 sequence is CASSLAGGGTGELFF. CDR3 bases: TGTGCCAGCAGCTTAGCGGGAGGGGGAACCGGGGAGCTGTTTTTT.

The V call is TRBV19, the J call TRBJ1-5, with TRBD1 as a possible D gene (5 bases). CDR3 length equals 15 residues. The germline V gene encodes CDR1 LNHDA and CDR2 SQIVND (reference sequence). The V gene lost 5 bases and the J gene lost 1 base, with 12 bases spanning the gap. The CDR3 bases are TGTGCCAGTAGTTCTACAGGTTCGAGCAATCAGCCCCAGCATTTT. Its translation: CASSSTGSSNQPQHF.

The chain couples TRBV7-9 to TRBJ1-5; the D is unclear. CDR3 length: 13 amino acids. Germline CDR1 is SEHNR and CDR2 is FQNEAQ (reference sequence). Between the trimmed V and J ends, which lost 4 bases and 6 bases, there was a span of 10 bases. CDR3 in DNA: TGTGCCAGCAGCTCCCCCGCGGGTCAGCCCCAGCATTTT. This encodes CASSSPAGQPQHF. Variable domain in full (rest from reference TRBV7-9 and TRBJ1-5): DTGVSQNPRHKITKRGQNVTFRCDPISEHNRLYWYRQTLGQGPEFLTYFQNEAQLEKSRLLSDRFSAERPKGSFSTLEIQRTEQGDSAMYLCASSSPAGQPQHFGDGTRLSIL.

This clone was detected only once. Here the CDR3 DNA reads TGTGCCAGCAGTTTCGCAGGCGGGACCCACAATGAGCAGTTCTTC. Translating gives CASSFAGGTHNEQFF. The J gene is TRBJ2-1, the V gene TRBV28, with D possibly TRBD2 on 6 matching bases. V lost 3 bases and J lost 5, with 14 bases in between. Germline assignment: CDR1 MDHEN and CDR2 SYDVKM. The CDR3 sequence is 15 residues long.

The chain carries TRBV15 and TRBJ2-2, with a weak D call TRBD1 (6 bases). Germline CDR1 is LNHNV and CDR2 is YYDKDF (reference sequence). There are 15 residues in the CDR3. V lost 8 bases and J 0 bases, leaving 13 bases between the germline ends. The CDR3 DNA sequence: TGTGCCACCCGGCTCGACAGGTCGAACACCGGGGAGCTGTTTTTT. Translation gives CATRLDRSNTGELFF.

The rearrangement uses TRBV19 and TRBJ1-5, with 8 bases matching TRBD1. J gave up 2 bases and V 5 bases, and 5 bases lay outside the gene matches. This CDR3 region has 15 residues. Per germline, CDR1 LNHDA and CDR2 SQIVND (reference sequence). In DNA form, the CDR3 reads TGTGCCAGTAGTGATCGACAGGGGCGCAATCAGCCCCAGCATTTT. This encodes CASSDRQGRNQPQHF.

The rearrangement uses TRBV11-3 and TRBJ2-5, with 8 bases that match TRBD2. This CDR3 is built from 14 residues. Germline CDR1 SGHNT, CDR2 YENEEA. Losses at the gene ends were 2 bases for V and 4 bases for J; bases not matched to a gene: 3. The CDR3 DNA sequence: TGTGCCAGCAGCTTAACTAGCGGTGGAGAGACCCAGTACTTC. Translated, it gives CASSLTSGGETQYF.

V and J are TRBV5-4 and TRBJ2-7; 8 bases match TRBD1. The ends lost 3 bases at V and 2 bases at J; junction bases unmatched: 1. The CDR3 is 13 residues long. Germline CDR1 is SGHNT and CDR2 is YYREEE (reference sequence). Written as DNA, the CDR3 is TGTGCCAGCAGCTGGGGACAGGCCTACGAGCAGTACTTC. Translated, it gives CASSWGQAYEQYF.

The rearrangement links TRBV11-3 to TRBJ2-7; D is ambiguous. Looked up from germline, CDR1 is SGHNT and CDR2 is YENEEA. The V end was cut by 3 bases, the J end by 5 bases, with 11 bases between. This CDR3 is built from 13 residues. The CDR3 sequence is CASSLGTGDEQYF. DNA for the CDR3: TGTGCCAGCAGCTTGGGAACGGGTGACGAGCAGTACTTC.

The chain is built from TRBV7-2 and TRBJ2-7, with 12 nucleotides matching TRBD2. The J segment lost 2 bases and the V segment lost 5 bases, leaving 16 bases of the junction unmatched. The CDR3 extends over 19 amino acids. CDR1 and CDR2 from the germline V gene are SGHTA and FQGNSA. CDR3 amino acids: CASSPGRASGRVKPYEQYF. The CDR3 DNA is TGTGCCAGCAGCCCTGGACGGGCTAGCGGGAGGGTTAAGCCCTACGAGCAGTACTTC.

The genes are TRBV11-2 and TRBJ2-7; D gene unclear. Trimming took off 3 bases at V and 1 base at J, with 7 bases between the two ends. This CDR3 contains 13 residues. CDR1 and CDR2 from the germline V gene are SGHAT and FQNNGV. The DNA for the CDR3 is TGTGCCAGCAGCTTCGCAGGATCCTACGAGCAGTACTTC. The encoded protein is CASSFAGSYEQYF.

The chain couples TRBV6-2 or TRBV6-3 to TRBJ2-7; no definite D call. This CDR3 is built from 11 residues. Trimming took 6 bases from V and 4 from J, leaving 7 bases between them. Looked up from germline, CDR1 is MNHEY and CDR2 is SVGEGT. CDR3 DNA sequence: TGTGCCAGCAGCAACCTATACGAGCAGTACTTC. Amino acid sequence: CASSNLYEQYF.

This clone showed up just once. The chain is built from TRBV5-1 and TRBJ2-5; 7 bases fit TRBD2. Trimming removed 6 bases from V and 4 bases from J; junction bases left unmatched: 9. The CDR3 is 14 residues long. Germline values: CDR1 SGHRS, CDR2 YFSETQ. CDR3 DNA sequence: TGCGCCAGCATCCCCAGCGGGATCCCAGAGACCCAGTACTTC. Translation gives CASIPSGIPETQYF.

J is TRBJ2-7 and V is TRBV24-1, with no clear D. The V gene lost 6 bases and the J gene lost 3 bases, with 14 bases spanning the gap. The CDR3 totals 14 residues. Germline values: CDR1 KGHDR, CDR2 SFDVKD. CDR3 in DNA: TGTGCCACCAGTATTAGGGCAGAGTACTACGAGCAGTACTTC. It yields the protein CATSIRAEYYEQYF.

V gene TRBV27 combines with J gene TRBJ2-5, with D unclear. The CDR3 extends over 15 amino acids. With 5 bases removed from V and 5 bases from J, the gap between germline ends came to 18 bases. Germline values: CDR1 MNHEY, CDR2 SMNVEV (reference sequence). This CDR3 is CASSNPGQVRETQYF. Here the CDR3 DNA reads TGTGCCAGCAGTAACCCCGGGCAGGTCCGGGAGACCCAGTACTTC.